The sample holds one count of the clone carrying this T cell receptor (beta chain). Its antigen is undetermined. Assay: immunoSEQ multiplex PCR; the TCRdb copy retains only in-frame clones and omits some. The repertoire has approximately 2,300,000 clones, about 90% of them found once; the top ten carry around 0.35%. Trimming left V 4 bases short and J 7 bases short, with 16 bases between. Germline V gives CDR1 SGHTA, CDR2 FQGNSA. The CDR3 covers 14 residues. The data are from a study of shared clonotypes between healthy human individuals. Study conclusions and caveats: The sole specimen, blood, was sampled, and tissue repertoires likely differ.

What was sequenced was naive CD4+ T cells from PBMCs. As for subset: CD45RA+ positively selected. The V and J genes are TRBV7-2 and TRBJ1-2; a possible D gene is TRBD1 (6 bases). This receptor was identified in a man between 18 and 29 years old in good health. Some clones in this sample may be carry-over from other donors' samples. Here the CDR3 DNA reads TGTGCCAGCAGCTCGAGGGGGGGCGCGGGTGGCTACACCTTC. Translation gives CASSSRGGAGGYTF. The variable domain in full, completed from reference TRBV7-2 and TRBJ1-2, reads GAGVSQSPSNKVTEKGKDVELRCDPISGHTALYWYRQSLGQGLEFLIYFQGNSAPDKSGLPSDRFSAERTGGSVSTLTIQRTQQEDSAVYLCASSSRGGAGGYTFGSGTRLTVV.